A single sample gave rise to the 26 T cell receptor beta chains below, sequenced in a study of identical twins. Each CDR3 protein gets one entry after TCRdb re-called the 5' RACE reads with MiXCR. The sample has hundreds of thousands of distinct CDR3 sequences, around 6% seen once. Input material: naive T cells sorted from blood. Receptors were obtained from a man between 18 and 29 years old in good health.

This clonotype has just a few counts. V gene TRBV6-2 or TRBV6-3 combines with J gene TRBJ2-7; 10 bases agree with TRBD2. Losses at the gene ends were 5 bases for V and 4 bases for J; bases not matched to a gene: 5. Germline-derived CDR1 and CDR2 are MNHEY and SVGEGT. CDR3 length equals 14 residues. For the CDR3, the DNA is TGTGCCAGCAGTCAGAGCGGGAGGGCTTACGAGCAGTACGTC. This sequence encodes CASSQSGRAYEQYV.

This clonotype was picked up many times. The chain has TRBV7-6 and TRBJ2-1; weak D call: TRBD1 (6 bases). The V end lost 4 bases, the J end lost 0 bases, and 19 bases lay between the germline ends. CDR3 length: 18 residues. Germline CDR1 reads SGHVS; CDR2 reads FNYEAQ. DNA for the CDR3: TGTGCCAGCAGCTCTCCACAATGGGGGCCGAGCTCCTACAATGAGCAGTTCTTC. Amino acid sequence: CASSSPQWGPSSYNEQFF.

There are many counts of this clonotype. The chain combines TRBV6-5 with TRBJ2-7, with D maybe TRBD1 (5 bases). Germline V CDR1 and CDR2: MNHEY, SVGAGI. The V gene lost 0 bases and the J gene lost 5 bases, with 17 bases spanning the gap. The CDR3 has 16 amino acids. The DNA for the CDR3 is TGTGCCAGCAGTTACTCGGCAGGGCAGGTTGTACACGAGCAGTACTTC. Its protein product is CASSYSAGQVVHEQYF.

This clonotype has just a few counts. V usage is TRBV6-1 and J usage is TRBJ1-2; 7 positions agree with TRBD1. The CDR3 totals 13 residues. After removal of 5 bases from V and 8 bases from J, the junction contained 8 bases not matched to a gene. Germline CDR1 is MNHNS and CDR2 is SASEGT. The CDR3 sequence: CASSTGVWGGYTF. In nucleotides, the CDR3 is TGTGCCAGCAGTACAGGGGTTTGGGGAGGCTACACCTTC.

This clonotype came up many times. V is TRBV7-6 and J is TRBJ2-2, with no clear D. The length of the CDR3 is 14 residues. Trimming took 5 bases from V and 4 from J, leaving 11 bases between them. Germline V lookup: CDR1 SGHVS, CDR2 FNYEAQ. The CDR3 protein is CASSLTDGTGELFF. The CDR3 bases are TGTGCCAGCAGCCTTACGGACGGCACCGGGGAGCTGTTTTTT.

In its sample, this clonotype was seen many times. This chain joins TRBV6-2 or TRBV6-3 and TRBJ2-7; TRBD2 is a possible D gene (5 bases). Germline assignment: CDR1 MNHEY and CDR2 SVGEGT. Trimming stripped 0 bases from V and 0 bases from J, with 9 bases between. The CDR3 contains 15 residues. The CDR3, as DNA: TGTGCCAGCAGTTACTCGTATCGGGACTCCTACGAGCAGTACTTC. Residues: CASSYSYRDSYEQYF.

V gene TRBV6-4 combines with J gene TRBJ2-3; perhaps TRBD2 as D (7 bases). This CDR3 spans 16 amino acids. From germline, CDR1 is MRHNA and CDR2 SNTAGT. V lost 3 bases and J lost 0, with 13 bases in between. CDR3 nucleotide sequence: TGTGCCAGCAGTGAAAGGAGGGGGGGCAGCACAGATACGCAGTATTTT. Protein sequence: CASSERRGGSTDTQYF.

This clonotype was counted many times. Written as DNA, the CDR3 is TGTGCCAGCAGCTTTAGTTGGGGGAGAACTGAAGCTTTCTTT. Residues: CASSFSWGRTEAFF. The chain has TRBV12-3 or TRBV12-4 and TRBJ1-1, with D possibly being TRBD1 (5 bases). Deletions cut 6 bases from V and 5 bases from J, with 16 bases between. The CDR3 is 14 amino acids.

This clonotype was found a few times. The chain joins TRBV18 to TRBJ2-2; tentatively, D is TRBD1 or TRBD2 (6 bases each). The germline V gene has CDR1 KGHSH and CDR2 LQKENI. Deletions cut 1 base from V and 4 bases from J, with 13 bases between. This CDR3 has 16 residues. Here the CDR3 reads CASSPQRGAVTGELFF. The DNA for the CDR3 is TGTGCCAGCTCACCACAGAGGGGGGCCGTCACCGGGGAGCTGTTTTTT.

This clonotype was seen repeatedly, ten times or more. V gene TRBV27 combines with J gene TRBJ2-3; D is undetermined. Per the germline V gene, CDR1 is MNHEY and CDR2 is SMNVEV (reference sequence). The CDR3 runs 14 residues. With 5 bases removed from V and 0 bases from J, the gap between germline ends came to 9 bases. The CDR3 DNA follows: TGTGCCAGCAGTCTAATTACTAGCACAGATACGCAGTATTTT. It encodes CASSLITSTDTQYF.

This clonotype was detected many times. The V gene is TRBV7-2, the J gene TRBJ2-1; D may match TRBD1 or TRBD2 (5 bases each). There are 15 residues in the CDR3. Germline lookup yields CDR1 SGHTA and CDR2 FQGNSA. The V gene lost 3 bases and the J gene lost 0 bases, with 9 bases spanning the gap. The CDR3 spells CASSLYGGSYNEQFF. In nucleotides, the CDR3 is TGTGCCAGCAGCTTGTATGGGGGCTCCTACAATGAGCAGTTCTTC.

This clonotype was observed at least ten times. The chain links TRBV7-2 to TRBJ2-1; D uncertain. The CDR3 is 15 amino acids. Between the trimmed V and J ends, which lost 1 base and 6 bases, there was a span of 13 bases. Germline V gene sequence: CDR1 SGHTA, CDR2 FQGNSA. CDR3 region: CASSLVGSRTNEQFF. DNA for the CDR3: TGTGCCAGCAGCTTAGTGGGCAGTAGGACCAATGAGCAGTTCTTC.

The chain has TRBV2 and TRBJ2-1, with D perhaps matching TRBD2 (6 bases). The germline V gene has CDR1 SNHLY and CDR2 FYNNEI. CDR3 size: 15 residues. The ends were cut back, 7 bases at V and 5 bases at J, with 18 bases in the middle. The CDR3 DNA follows: TGTGCCAGCACCTCGACTAGATCCCCAGACAATGAGCAGTTCTTC. Protein: CASTSTRSPDNEQFF.

The chain has TRBV4-1 and TRBJ1-3, with D perhaps matching TRBD1 (6 bases). Germline V gene sequence: CDR1 MGHRA, CDR2 YSYEKL. V was trimmed by 0 bases and J by 8 bases, leaving 17 bases between them. CDR3 size: 16 residues. The CDR3 sequence is CASSQETGRGRDTIYF. CDR3 bases: TGCGCCAGCAGCCAAGAAACGGGCAGGGGCAGGGACACCATATATTTT.

This clonotype was seen at least ten times. The chain couples TRBV6-5 to TRBJ2-3, with D unresolved. This CDR3 comprises 14 residues. Germline V gene data show CDR1 as MNHEY and CDR2 as SVGAGI. V lost 1 base and J lost 3, with 8 bases in between. The CDR3 DNA is TGTGCCAGCAGTTACTTGGTCGCAACAGATACGCAGTATTTT. It yields the protein CASSYLVATDTQYF.

This clonotype was seen many times. The rearrangement links TRBV7-2 to TRBJ2-4; 8 bases match TRBD1. V lost 4 bases to trimming and J lost 7 bases; unmatched junction nucleotides: 6. Germline V lookup: CDR1 SGHTA, CDR2 FQGNSA. This CDR3 spans 14 amino acids. CDR3 amino acids: CASSSQGVWNIQYF. The CDR3 bases are TGTGCCAGCAGCTCACAGGGGGTTTGGAACATTCAGTACTTC.

In this sample, this clonotype turned up many times. This chain joins TRBV12-3 or TRBV12-4 and TRBJ1-2; 7 positions agree with TRBD1. The trim removed 6 bases at V and 8 bases at J, leaving 6 bases unmatched. The CDR3 sequence is 12 residues long. The CDR3 nucleotides read TGTGCCAGCAGCAAAAACAGGGGCGGCTACACCTTC. Amino acid sequence: CASSKNRGGYTF.

This clonotype was recorded at least ten times. V gene TRBV15 combines with J gene TRBJ2-5; no reliable D call. The CDR3 totals 14 residues. V lost 0 bases to trimming and J lost 1 base, with 6 bases between them. Germline V gene data show CDR1 as LNHNV and CDR2 as YYDKDF (reference sequence). The CDR3, as DNA: TGTGCCACCAGCAGAGATCCCTTCCAAGAGACCCAGTACTTC. This codes for CATSRDPFQETQYF.

This clonotype was seen at least ten times. V is TRBV20-1 and J is TRBJ2-1, with D perhaps TRBD2 (5 bases). V dropped 0 bases and J dropped 10 bases, with 16 bases sitting between them. Per the germline V gene, CDR1 is DFQATT and CDR2 is SNEGSKA (reference sequence). CDR3 size: 14 residues. The CDR3 spells CSARDPRRTSEQFF. DNA of the CDR3: TGCAGTGCTAGAGATCCCCGCAGGACTTCGGAGCAGTTCTTC.

This clonotype was detected a few times. The chain links TRBV6-1 to TRBJ2-2, with D possibly being TRBD2 (7 bases). This CDR3 spans 17 amino acids. V shed 4 bases and J shed 3 bases, with 18 bases lying between them. From germline, CDR1 is MNHNS and CDR2 SASEGT. The CDR3 region has the DNA TGTGCCAGCAGTGCGCTTGGGGGCGGGAGCGACACCGGGGAGCTGTTTTTT. This sequence encodes CASSALGGGSDTGELFF.

There are many counts of this clonotype. V is TRBV10-3 and J is TRBJ2-7; either TRBD1 or TRBD2 may fit D (5 bases each). V was pared by 5 bases and J by 2 bases, with 16 bases between. The V gene's germline CDR1 is ENHRY and CDR2 SYGVKD. CDR3 length equals 15 residues. The CDR3 here is CAISTAGTVAYEQYF. The CDR3 region has the DNA TGTGCCATCAGTACAGCCGGGACGGTAGCCTACGAGCAGTACTTC.

This clonotype was counted a few times. This chain joins TRBV4-3 and TRBJ2-5; TRBD2 matches 9 bases. This CDR3 is 16 amino acids long. Germline V gene sequence: CDR1 LGHNA, CDR2 YSLEER. With V trimmed by 0 bases and J by 2 bases, 4 bases remained unmatched. DNA of the CDR3: TGCGCCAGCAGCCAAGATGAGGCGGGAGGGCAAGAGACCCAGTACTTC. This sequence encodes CASSQDEAGGQETQYF.

This clonotype appeared many times. The chain is built from TRBV10-2 and TRBJ2-3; D remains unclear. The V end lost 0 bases, the J end lost 6 bases, and 4 bases lay between the germline ends. Germline V lookup: CDR1 WSHSY, CDR2 SAAADI. The CDR3 extends over 12 amino acids. The CDR3 loop reads CASSESGDTQYF. As DNA, the CDR3 is TGCGCCAGCAGTGAGTCGGGGGATACGCAGTATTTT.

Ten or more counts support this clonotype. The chain joins TRBV5-1 to TRBJ2-1; 8 bases are a match to TRBD2. Germline values: CDR1 SGHRS, CDR2 YFSETQ. V shed 5 bases, J shed 0 bases, and the junction held 19 bases outside the gene matches. This CDR3 is 20 amino acids long. This CDR3 is CASSLLGGELAESSYNEQFF. In DNA form, the CDR3 reads TGCGCCAGCAGTCTCCTAGGGGGAGAACTAGCGGAGAGCTCCTACAATGAGCAGTTCTTC. Based on the CDR3 plus reference TRBV5-1 and TRBJ2-1, the full variable domain is KAGVTQTPRYLIKTRGQQVTLSCSPISGHRSVSWYQQTPGQGLQFLFEYFSETQRNKGNFPGRFSGRQFSNSRSEMNVSTLELGDSALYLCASSLLGGELAESSYNEQFFGPGTRLTVL.

This clonotype was seen only a few times. V is TRBV2 and J is TRBJ2-7, with a weak D call TRBD2 (6 bases). Germline CDR1 is SNHLY and CDR2 is FYNNEI. The CDR3 consists of 17 residues. The V and J ends lost 7 bases and 2 bases respectively, with 24 bases between them. The CDR3 nucleotides are TGTGCCAGCACCACGAAAGTTGGAGGGAGGACCACCTACGAGCAGTACGTC. Encoded protein: CASTTKVGGRTTYEQYV.

This clonotype was detected ten times or more. The V call is TRBV10-3, the J call TRBJ2-1; TRBD1 agrees at 9 bases. Germline V CDR1 and CDR2: ENHRY, SYGVKD. The CDR3 runs to 12 residues. Unmatched junction bases numbered 7, after V lost 11 bases and J lost 8 bases. CDR3 region: CAGGQGIHEQFF. The CDR3 bases are TGTGCCGGGGGACAGGGAATCCATGAGCAGTTCTTC.